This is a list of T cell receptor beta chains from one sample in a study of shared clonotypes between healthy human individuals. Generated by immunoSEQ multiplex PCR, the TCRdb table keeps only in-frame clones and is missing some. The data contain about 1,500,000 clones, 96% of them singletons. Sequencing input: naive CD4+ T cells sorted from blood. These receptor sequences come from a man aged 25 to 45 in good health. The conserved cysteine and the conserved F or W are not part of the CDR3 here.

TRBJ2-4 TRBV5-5 ASRLRQEILAKNIQY
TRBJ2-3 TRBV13 ASSAPQLAGGQDTQY
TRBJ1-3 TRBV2 ASSARRAGNTIY
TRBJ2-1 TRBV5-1 ASSLLAGGNEQF
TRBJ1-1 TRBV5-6 ASSLRNTEAF
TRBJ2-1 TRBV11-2 ASSRTLNLLRGSYNEQF
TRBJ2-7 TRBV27 ATRGRVSLGEQY
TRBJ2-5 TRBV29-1 SVEAGGSRETQY
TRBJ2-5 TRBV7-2 ASSPGDRGAQETQY
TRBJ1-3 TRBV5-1 ASSLGIMTGAGNTIY
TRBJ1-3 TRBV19 ASSLTGTAGNTIY
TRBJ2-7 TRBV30 AWSLGMVRGEQY
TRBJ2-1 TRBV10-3 AISLAEQNEQF
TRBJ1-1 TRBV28 ASSWGTEAF
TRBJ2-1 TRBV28 ASSLSASDEQF
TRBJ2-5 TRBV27 ASSFPGGTQY
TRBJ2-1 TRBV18 ASSPNRLAGENEQF